The 2 T cell receptor beta chains presented below share a single source sample, sequenced in a study of T cells in tuberculosis. Clones were sequenced by immunoSEQ multiplex PCR, and TCRdb holds only the in-frame ones, with some missing. The sample contains about 59,000 clones, around 81% of which appear only once. Sorting used thawed, overnight-rested PBMC stained with anti-CD3, a viability dye and GMM-loaded CD1B tetramer. The CD1B tetramers carried C32 glucose monomycolate purified from Rhodococcus equi. The specimen sequenced was CD1b-GMM tetramer-negative cells sorted from PBMCs. These receptors all stem from an adult woman with latent tuberculosis.

The chain combines TRBV19 with TRBJ1-1; D is possibly TRBD1 (5 bases). The CDR3 sequence is 14 residues long. CDR1 and CDR2 (germline): LNHDA, SQIVND (reference sequence). V was trimmed by 2 bases and J by 3 bases, leaving 10 bases between them. CDR3 coding DNA: TGTGCCAGTAGTATATGGGGGGTCGACACTGAAGCTTTCTTT. Its translation is CASSIWGVDTEAFF.

This clone was picked up one time. V usage is TRBV6-5 and J usage is TRBJ1-3; 7 positions match TRBD1. CDR3 length: 15 amino acids. Germline V CDR1 and CDR2: MNHEY, SVGAGI. V lost 6 bases, J lost 3 bases, and 8 bases stayed unmatched. As DNA, the CDR3 is TGTGCCAGCAGGGAGACAGGGAGGTTTGGAAACACCATATATTTT. This encodes CASRETGRFGNTIYF.